This TCR beta chain appears in the sequencing data of a study of Ad26.COV2.S vaccination and SARS-CoV-2 variants. Findings and limits, study-wide: Overall T cell responses may have been underestimated by the analyses of TCR breadth and depth.

A word on this clone: What it binds is not known. In the same sample, other DNA sequences code for this CDR3.

Described treatment: 15 to 20 received Ad26.COV2.S at low or high dose, single or two shots; roughly five received placebo; per-sample allocation not given. It was on day 63 after the first vaccine or placebo injection that samples were taken. Cohort 1b enrolled adults aged 18-55 years in Boston. An Ad26 vector that expressed Wuhan-strain SARS-CoV-2 spike constituted the vaccine. Trimming took 0 bases from V and 0 from J, leaving 6 bases between them. Germline CDR1 MNHEY, CDR2 SVGAGI. This CDR3 is 15 amino acids long. Libraries were prepared by immunoSEQ multiplex PCR; TCRdb keeps only in-frame clonotypes and omits some of them. The table has around 450,000 clones, around nine tenths seen once.

Source: peripheral blood, taken in a trial of Ad26.COV2.S vaccine versus placebo. V gene TRBV6-5 combines with J gene TRBJ1-3; D is undetermined. This TCR derives from a person aged 18-65 years who received the Ad26.COV2.S COVID-19 vaccine or a placebo. CDR3: CASSYSVNSGNTIYF. Here the CDR3 DNA reads TGTGCCAGCAGTTACTCCGTCAACTCTGGAAACACCATATATTTT.